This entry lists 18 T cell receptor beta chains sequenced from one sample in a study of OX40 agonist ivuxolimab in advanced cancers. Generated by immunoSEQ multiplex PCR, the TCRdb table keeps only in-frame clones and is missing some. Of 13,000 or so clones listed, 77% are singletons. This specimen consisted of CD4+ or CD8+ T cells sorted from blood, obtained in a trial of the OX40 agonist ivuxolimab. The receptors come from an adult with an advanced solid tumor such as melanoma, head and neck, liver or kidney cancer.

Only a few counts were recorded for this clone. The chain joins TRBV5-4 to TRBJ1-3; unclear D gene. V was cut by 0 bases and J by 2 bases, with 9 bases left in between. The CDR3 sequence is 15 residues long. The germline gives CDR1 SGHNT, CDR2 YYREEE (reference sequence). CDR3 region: CASSLGAGPGNTIYF. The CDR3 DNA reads TGTGCCAGCAGCTTGGGTGCGGGCCCTGGAAACACCATATATTTT.

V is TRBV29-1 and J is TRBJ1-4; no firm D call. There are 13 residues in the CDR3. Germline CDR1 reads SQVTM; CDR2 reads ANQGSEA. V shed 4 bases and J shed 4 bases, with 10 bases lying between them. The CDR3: CSVGHQSNEKLFF. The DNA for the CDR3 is TGCAGCGTTGGACACCAGAGTAATGAAAAACTGTTTTTT.

In DNA, the CDR3 is TGTGCCAGCAGTGGGGTAAACACTGAAGCTTTCTTT. It translates to CASSGVNTEAFF. The chain employs TRBV11-3 and TRBJ1-1; D gene unclear. The V gene's germline CDR1 is SGHNT and CDR2 YENEEA. The CDR3 is made up of 12 amino acids. The ends were cut back, 6 bases at V and 2 bases at J, with 7 bases in the middle.

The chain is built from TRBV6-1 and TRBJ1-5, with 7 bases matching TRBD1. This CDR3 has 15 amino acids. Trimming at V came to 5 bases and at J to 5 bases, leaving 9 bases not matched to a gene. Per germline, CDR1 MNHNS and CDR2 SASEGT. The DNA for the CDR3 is TGTGCCAGCAGTAAACAGGGGTGGATTGATCAGCCCCAGCATTTT. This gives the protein CASSKQGWIDQPQHF.

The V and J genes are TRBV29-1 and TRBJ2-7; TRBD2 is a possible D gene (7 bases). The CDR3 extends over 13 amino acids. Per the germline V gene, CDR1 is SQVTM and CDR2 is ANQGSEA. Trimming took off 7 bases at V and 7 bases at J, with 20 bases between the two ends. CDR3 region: CSARGDIGQEQYF. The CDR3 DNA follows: TGCAGCGCTCGGGGGGACATCGGTCAGGAGCAGTACTTC.

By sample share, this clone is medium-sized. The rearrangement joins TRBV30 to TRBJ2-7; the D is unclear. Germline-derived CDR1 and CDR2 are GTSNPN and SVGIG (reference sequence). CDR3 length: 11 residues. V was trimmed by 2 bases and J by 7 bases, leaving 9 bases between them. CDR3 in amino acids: CAWSLEWEQYF. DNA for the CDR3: TGTGCCTGGAGTCTCGAATGGGAGCAGTACTTC.

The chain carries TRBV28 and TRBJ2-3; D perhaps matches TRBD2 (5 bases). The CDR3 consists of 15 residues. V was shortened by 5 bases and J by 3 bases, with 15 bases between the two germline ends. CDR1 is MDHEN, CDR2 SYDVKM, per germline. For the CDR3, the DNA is TGTGCCAGCAGTCCCTCTAGCAGTTTAACAGATACGCAGTATTTT. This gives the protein CASSPSSSLTDTQYF.

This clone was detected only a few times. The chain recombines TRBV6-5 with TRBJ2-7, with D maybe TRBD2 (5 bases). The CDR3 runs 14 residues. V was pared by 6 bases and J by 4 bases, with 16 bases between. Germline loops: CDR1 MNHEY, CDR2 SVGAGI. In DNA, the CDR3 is TGTGCCAGCAGCCCCCGGACTGGGAGTTACGAGCAGTACTTC. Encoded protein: CASSPRTGSYEQYF.

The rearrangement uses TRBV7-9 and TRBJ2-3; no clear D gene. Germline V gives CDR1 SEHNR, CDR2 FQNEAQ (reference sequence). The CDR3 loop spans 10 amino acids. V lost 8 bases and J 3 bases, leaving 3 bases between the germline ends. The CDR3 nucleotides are TGTGCCAGCGGGACAGATACGCAGTATTTT. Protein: CASGTDTQYF. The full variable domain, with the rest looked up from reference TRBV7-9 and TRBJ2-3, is DTGVSQNPRHKITKRGQNVTFRCDPISEHNRLYWYRQTLGQGPEFLTYFQNEAQLEKSRLLSDRFSAERPKGSFSTLEIQRTEQGDSAMYLCASGTDTQYFGPGTRLTVL.

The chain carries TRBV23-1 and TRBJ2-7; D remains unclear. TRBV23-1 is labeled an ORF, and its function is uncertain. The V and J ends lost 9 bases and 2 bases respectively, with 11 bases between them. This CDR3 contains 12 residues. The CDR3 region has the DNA TGCGCCAGTTTGACTGGTCCCTACGAGCAGTACTTC. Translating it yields CASLTGPYEQYF.

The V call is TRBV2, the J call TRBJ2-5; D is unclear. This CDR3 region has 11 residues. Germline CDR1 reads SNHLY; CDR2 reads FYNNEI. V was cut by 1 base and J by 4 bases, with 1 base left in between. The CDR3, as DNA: TGTGCCAGCAGTGAAGTAGAGACCCAGTACTTC. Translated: CASSEVETQYF.

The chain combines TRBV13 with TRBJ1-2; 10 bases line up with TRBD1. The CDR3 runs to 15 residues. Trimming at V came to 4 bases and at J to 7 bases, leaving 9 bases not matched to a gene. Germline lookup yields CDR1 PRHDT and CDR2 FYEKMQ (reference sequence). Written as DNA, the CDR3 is TGTGCCAGCAGCTACGCGCCGGGACAGGGGAGTGGCTACACCTTC. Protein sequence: CASSYAPGQGSGYTF.

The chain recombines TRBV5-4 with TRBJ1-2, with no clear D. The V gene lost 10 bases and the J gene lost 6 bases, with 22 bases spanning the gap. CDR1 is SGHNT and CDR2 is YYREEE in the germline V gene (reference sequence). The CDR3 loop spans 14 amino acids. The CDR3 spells CAGSWVGIEDGYTF. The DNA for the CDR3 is TGTGCCGGGTCGTGGGTTGGCATTGAGGATGGCTACACCTTC.

As DNA, the CDR3 is TGTGCCAGCAGCCTCGGGTTAGCGGGAGGATTAGAAGAGACCCAGTACTTC. Translated, it gives CASSLGLAGGLEETQYF. The chain is built from TRBV7-8 and TRBJ2-5; 10 bases map to TRBD2. The CDR3 is 17 residues long. Germline V gives CDR1 SGHVS, CDR2 FQNEAQ. V trimming: 5 bases; J trimming: 3 bases; junction bases outside the gene matches: 12.

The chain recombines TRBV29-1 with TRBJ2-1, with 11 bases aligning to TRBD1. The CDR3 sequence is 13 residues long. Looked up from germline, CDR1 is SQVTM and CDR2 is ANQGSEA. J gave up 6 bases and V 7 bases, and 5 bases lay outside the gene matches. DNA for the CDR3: TGCAGCGCCGAGGGGACAGGGGGCAATGAGCAGTTCTTC. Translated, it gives CSAEGTGGNEQFF.

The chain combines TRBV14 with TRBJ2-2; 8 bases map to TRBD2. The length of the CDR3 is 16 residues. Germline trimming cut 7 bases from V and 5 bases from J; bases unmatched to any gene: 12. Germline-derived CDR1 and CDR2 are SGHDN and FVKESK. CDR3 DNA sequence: TGTGCCAGCAAAACGGGAGGGCCTTCTGGGACCGGGGAGCTGTTTTTT. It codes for CASKTGGPSGTGELFF.

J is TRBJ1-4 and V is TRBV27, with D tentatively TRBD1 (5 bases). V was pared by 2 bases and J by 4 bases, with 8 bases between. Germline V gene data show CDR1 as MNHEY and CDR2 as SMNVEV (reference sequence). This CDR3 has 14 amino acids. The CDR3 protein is CASSLTGLNEKLFF. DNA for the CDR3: TGTGCCAGCAGTTTAACAGGTCTTAATGAAAAACTGTTTTTT.

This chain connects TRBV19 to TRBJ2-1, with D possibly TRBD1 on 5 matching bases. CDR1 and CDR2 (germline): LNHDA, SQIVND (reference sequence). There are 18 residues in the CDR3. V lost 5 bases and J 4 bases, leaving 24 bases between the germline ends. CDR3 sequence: CASSLALQFPRGYNEQFF. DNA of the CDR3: TGTGCCAGTAGTTTGGCATTGCAGTTCCCAAGGGGTTACAATGAGCAGTTCTTC.